These 22 T cell receptor beta chains share one sample of origin, sequenced in a study of neurological immune-mediated disorders. Via MiXCR, TCRdb re-called the 5' RACE reads, giving one row per CDR3 protein. The table shows around 53,000 distinct CDR3 sequences, with roughly 4.6% occurring only once. The source material was PBMCs. The source is a man between 50 and 59 years old with multiple sclerosis.

V is TRBV5-1 and J is TRBJ2-7; D might be TRBD2 (6 bases). CDR3 size: 15 residues. Germline V gene data show CDR1 as SGHRS and CDR2 as YFSETQ. Trimming removed 0 bases from V and 4 bases from J, with 14 bases in between. The CDR3 DNA reads TGCGCCAGCAGCTTGGATGGCGGGGACTTGTACGAGCAGTACTTC. Its translation is CASSLDGGDLYEQYF. Variable domain in full (rest from reference TRBV5-1 and TRBJ2-7): KAGVTQTPRYLIKTRGQQVTLSCSPISGHRSVSWYQQTPGQGLQFLFEYFSETQRNKGNFPGRFSGRQFSNSRSEMNVSTLELGDSALYLCASSLDGGDLYEQYFGPGTRLTVT.

At least ten counts were recorded for this clonotype. The V call is TRBV7-3, the J call TRBJ2-2; D remains unclear. The CDR3 is 13 residues long. V was trimmed by 2 bases and J by 6 bases, leaving 7 bases between them. Germline V gene data show CDR1 as SGHTA and CDR2 as FQGTGA. CDR3 sequence reads: CASSLVSSGELFF. The CDR3 region has the DNA TGTGCCAGCAGCTTAGTTAGCTCCGGGGAGCTGTTTTTT.

Ten or more counts support this clonotype. V usage is TRBV6-1 and J usage is TRBJ1-5; D gene unclear. The germline V and J ends were trimmed by 1 base and 0 bases, with 7 bases remaining between them. The germline gives CDR1 MNHNS, CDR2 SASEGT. This CDR3 spans 15 amino acids. CDR3 protein: CASSEDRYSNQPQHF. The CDR3 nucleotides are TGTGCCAGCAGTGAAGATAGATATAGCAATCAGCCCCAGCATTTT.

This clonotype was detected many times. The chain has TRBV7-9 and TRBJ2-2; 12 nucleotides align to TRBD2. This CDR3 region has 16 residues. Germline V gene sequence: CDR1 SEHNR, CDR2 FQNEAQ (reference sequence). Trimming cost V 5 bases and J 2 bases; bases outside gene matches: 3. The DNA of the CDR3 is TGTGCCAGCAGCCCGACTAGCGGGGGAAACACCGGGGAGCTGTTTTTT. Amino acids: CASSPTSGGNTGELFF.

This clonotype was picked up many times. The V and J genes are TRBV6-5 and TRBJ1-1; the match to TRBD1 covers 8 bases. The CDR3 loop spans 16 amino acids. The V gene end was trimmed by 6 bases and the J gene end by 4 bases; junction bases not matched to a gene: 13. The V gene's germline CDR1 is MNHEY and CDR2 SVGAGI. The CDR3: CASRSPRTGMGTEAFF. The CDR3 region has the DNA TGTGCCAGCAGAAGCCCACGGACAGGGATGGGCACTGAAGCTTTCTTT.

Many counts were recorded for this clonotype. The CDR3 DNA reads as TGTGCCAGCAGAAGCAGTTATGGCTACACCTTC. Translated, it gives CASRSSYGYTF. The chain is built from TRBV2 and TRBJ1-2; D not certain. V shed 6 bases and J shed 5 bases, with 7 bases lying between them. The CDR3 spans 11 residues. The V gene's germline CDR1 is SNHLY and CDR2 FYNNEI.

This clonotype was picked up many times. The chain has TRBV5-1 and TRBJ2-3; 12 nucleotides line up with TRBD2. V lost 4 bases, J lost 8 bases, and 5 bases stayed unmatched. This CDR3 region has 14 residues. The germline CDR1 and CDR2 sequences are SGHRS and YFSETQ. CDR3 DNA sequence: TGCGCCAGCAGCGTTGGACTAGCGGGACGTACGCAGTATTTT. Encoded protein: CASSVGLAGRTQYF.

This clonotype was counted at least ten times. V usage is TRBV10-2 and J usage is TRBJ2-5; possible D gene TRBD1, 5 bases. From germline, CDR1 is WSHSY and CDR2 SAAADI. With 2 bases removed from V and 0 bases from J, the gap between germline ends came to 13 bases. The CDR3 has 16 residues. CDR3 residues: CASSESYQGYQETQYF. The CDR3 DNA is TGCGCCAGCAGTGAGAGCTATCAGGGATACCAAGAGACCCAGTACTTC.

The table lists this clonotype with a few counts. The chain combines TRBV12-3 or TRBV12-4 with TRBJ2-7, with D possibly TRBD1 on 5 matching bases. The CDR3 extends over 15 amino acids. Trimming took 4 bases from V and 1 from J, leaving 14 bases between them. CDR3 nucleotides: TGTGCCAGCAGTTCGAACGACAGTCCATCCTACGAGCAGTACTTC. Translated, it gives CASSSNDSPSYEQYF.

In this sample, this clonotype turned up many times. The chain combines TRBV5-1 with TRBJ2-3, with D tentatively TRBD1 (5 bases). V lost 4 bases and J lost 5, with 8 bases in between. The CDR3 length is 12 residues. Germline assignment: CDR1 SGHRS and CDR2 YFSETQ. The CDR3 here is CASSPGIDTQYF. The CDR3, as DNA: TGCGCCAGCAGCCCAGGGATAGATACGCAGTATTTT.

The sample holds a few counts of this clonotype. The chain employs TRBV7-6 and TRBJ2-1, with no clear D. Germline V gene sequence: CDR1 SGHVS, CDR2 FNYEAQ. Deletions cut 4 bases from V and 0 bases from J, with 16 bases between. The CDR3 runs 17 residues. CDR3 protein: CASSSLEGSTSYNEQFF. The CDR3 DNA is TGTGCCAGCAGCTCCCTAGAAGGCAGCACCTCCTACAATGAGCAGTTCTTC. Full variable domain (rest looked up from reference TRBV7-6 and TRBJ2-1): GAGVSQSPRYKVTKRGQDVALRCDPISGHVSLYWYRQALGQGPEFLTYFNYEAQQDKSGLPNDRFSAERPEGSISTLTIQRTEQRDSAMYRCASSSLEGSTSYNEQFFGPGTRLTVL.

This clonotype came up many times. CDR3 protein: CSAPGFPSSTDTQYF. The CDR3 region has the DNA TGCAGTGCTCCAGGGTTCCCGTCTAGCACAGATACGCAGTATTTT. The genes are TRBV20-1 and TRBJ2-3; D possibly corresponds to TRBD1 (5 bases). The CDR3 runs 15 residues. V was clipped by 5 bases and J by 0 bases, with 15 bases between them. Germline V lookup: CDR1 DFQATT, CDR2 SNEGSKA (reference sequence).

This clonotype was detected ten times or more. This sequence joins TRBV12-3 or TRBV12-4 and TRBJ2-3; no definite D call. The CDR3 runs 15 residues. Trimming stripped 6 bases from V and 1 base from J, with 14 bases between. The CDR3 DNA is TGTGCCAGCAGACTTAGTCCCGTTCGCACAGATACGCAGTATTTT. It yields the protein CASRLSPVRTDTQYF.

This clonotype appeared many times. One junction end disagrees with the germline gene, perhaps due to a read error. The chain uses TRBV15 and TRBJ2-1; perhaps TRBD2 as D (5 bases). Germline CDR1 is LNHNV and CDR2 is YYDKDF (reference sequence). The CDR3 sequence is 16 residues long. As DNA, the CDR3 is TGTGCCACCAGCCGAGACGTGGGAGCTGGTGTGAATGAGCAGTTCTTC. Amino acids: CATSRDVGAGVNEQFF.

The chain combines TRBV4-1 with TRBJ2-1, with TRBD2 matching 9 bases. Germline V gene lookup returns CDR1 MGHRA and CDR2 YSYEKL. With 1 base clipped from V and 10 bases from J, the junction kept 17 bases outside the gene matches. CDR3 length: 18 amino acids. The CDR3 DNA is TGCGCCAGCAGCCAAGGTCAGGCGGCGGGAGGGCTTGCGGAGGAGCAGTTCTTC. This codes for CASSQGQAAGGLAEEQFF.

The table lists this clonotype with many counts. The rearrangement joins TRBV27 to TRBJ2-7; D remains ambiguous. In germline, CDR1 is MNHEY, CDR2 SMNVEV (reference sequence). V gave up 3 bases and J gave up 3 bases, with 12 bases separating them. This CDR3 comprises 14 residues. CDR3 nucleotide sequence: TGTGCCAGCAGTTTGGACGGCCGAGGCTACGAGCAGTACTTC. This gives the protein CASSLDGRGYEQYF.

This clonotype appeared many times. The rearrangement joins TRBV5-1 to TRBJ2-7; 10 nucleotides agree with TRBD1. Germline V gene sequence: CDR1 SGHRS, CDR2 YFSETQ. After removal of 3 bases from V and 1 base from J, the junction contained 1 base not matched to a gene. The CDR3 totals 14 residues. The chain's CDR3 is CASSWGQGSYEQYF. CDR3 sequence (DNA): TGCGCCAGCAGCTGGGGACAGGGGTCCTACGAGCAGTACTTC.

There are a few counts of this clonotype. The rearrangement links TRBV18 to TRBJ2-1; D gene ambiguous. This CDR3 spans 12 amino acids. The germline V and J ends were trimmed by 2 bases and 9 bases, with 8 bases remaining between them. Germline values: CDR1 KGHSH, CDR2 LQKENI. The CDR3 DNA sequence: TGTGCCAGCTCACCATCCCCGGGTGAGCAGTTCTTC. As protein: CASSPSPGEQFF.

In its sample, this clonotype was seen many times. The chain recombines TRBV7-3 with TRBJ1-1, with 11 positions matching TRBD1. The CDR3 sequence is 13 residues long. Germline V gives CDR1 SGHTA, CDR2 FQGTGA. V lost 4 bases to trimming and J lost 10 bases; unmatched junction nucleotides: 5. The CDR3 here is CASSSGQGARAFF. CDR3 sequence (DNA): TGTGCCAGCAGCTCTGGACAGGGGGCTCGAGCTTTCTTT.

This clonotype was picked up many times. The V gene is TRBV20-1, the J gene TRBJ1-4; D unresolved. Germline-derived CDR1 and CDR2 are DFQATT and SNEGSKA (reference sequence). The CDR3 has 12 amino acids. The V and J ends lost 3 bases and 8 bases respectively, with 10 bases between them. CDR3 sequence (DNA): TGCAGTGCTAGGCCAACACGGGAAAAACTGTTTTTT. It encodes CSARPTREKLFF.

The table lists this clonotype with many counts. The chain combines TRBV3-1 with TRBJ2-1; 10 bases agree with TRBD2. CDR1 and CDR2 from the germline V gene are LGHDT and YNNKEL (reference sequence). The CDR3 covers 16 residues. V lost 3 bases and J lost 7; bases outside the gene matches: 9. The CDR3 DNA follows: TGTGCCAGCAGCCAGGGAGCGGGAGGGGGGAGGAATGAGCAGTTCTTC. It encodes CASSQGAGGGRNEQFF.

This clonotype has ten or more counts. At one of its ends the junction is not consistent with the germline gene, which may arise from a read error. The chain employs TRBV10-3 and TRBJ1-2; D is perhaps TRBD1 (5 bases). The germline V gene encodes CDR1 ENHRY and CDR2 SYGVKD. The CDR3 has 15 residues. The CDR3 reads CAISDSPRDNDGYTF. CDR3 DNA sequence: TGTGCCATCAGTGATTCTCCCAGGGATAACGATGGCTACACCTTC.